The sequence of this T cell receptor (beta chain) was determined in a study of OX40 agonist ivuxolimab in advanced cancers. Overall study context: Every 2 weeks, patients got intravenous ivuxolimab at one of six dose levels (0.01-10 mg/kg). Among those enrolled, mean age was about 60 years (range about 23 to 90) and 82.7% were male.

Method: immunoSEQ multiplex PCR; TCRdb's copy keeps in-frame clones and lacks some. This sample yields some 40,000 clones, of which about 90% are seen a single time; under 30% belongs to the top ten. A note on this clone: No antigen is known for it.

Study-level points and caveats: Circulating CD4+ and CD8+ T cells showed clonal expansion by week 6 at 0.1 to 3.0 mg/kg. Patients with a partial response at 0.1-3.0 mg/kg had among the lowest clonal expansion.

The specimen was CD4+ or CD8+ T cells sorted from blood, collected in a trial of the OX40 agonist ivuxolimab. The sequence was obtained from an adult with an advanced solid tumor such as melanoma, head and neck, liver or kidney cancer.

In DNA form, the CDR3 reads TGTGCCAGCAGCTTGGTCACCTTTATGGAGGGAAACACCATATATTTT. It specifies CASSLVTFMEGNTIYF. V gene TRBV5-5 combines with J gene TRBJ1-3; no definite D call. The germline V and J ends were trimmed by 0 bases and 4 bases, with 14 bases remaining between them. The CDR3 extends over 16 amino acids. Germline-derived CDR1 and CDR2 are SGHKS and YYEKEE (reference sequence).